This T cell receptor (beta chain) was observed in a study of cytomegalovirus exposure and HLA in healthy donors. Findings and caveats of the study: Reports showed the classifier diagnosing cytomegalovirus status with high specificity and sensitivity.

This clone was seen just once. The antigen is unknown. The PCR ran on 60 Vbeta and 13 Jbeta primers. Data came from immunoSEQ multiplex PCR; TCRdb stores just in-frame clones and leaves some out. This table has 100,000 to 120,000 clones, less than 85% appearing once. CDR3 length: 12 amino acids. V lost 10 bases to trimming and J lost 3 bases; unmatched junction nucleotides: 5. Germline assignment: CDR1 ENHRY and CDR2 SYGVKD. The sequence derives from a man between 40 and 49 years old in good health and CMV-seropositive. The V gene is TRBV10-3, the J gene TRBJ2-7; 8 nucleotides line up with TRBD2. The specimen sequenced was PBMCs. The CDR3 region is CATGGARYEQYF. In DNA form, the CDR3 reads TGTGCCACCGGGGGGGCCCGCTACGAGCAGTACTTC.